The 32 T cell receptor beta chains given below trace back to one sample, sequenced in a study of blood T cell repertoires in COVID-19. Libraries were prepared by immunoSEQ multiplex PCR; TCRdb keeps only in-frame clonotypes and omits some of them. The sample contains around 120,000 clones, over 75% of which appear only once. Sequencing input: peripheral blood. The receptor source for this set is a man between 50 and 59 years old with acute or convalescent COVID-19.

This clone was detected once. The chain uses TRBV6-2 or TRBV6-3 and TRBJ1-5; no clear D. The length of the CDR3 is 18 residues. With 7 bases removed from V and 7 bases from J, the gap between germline ends came to 29 bases. Germline CDR1 reads MNHEY; CDR2 reads SVGEGT. The CDR3 spells CASTPRILFTSRRQPQHF. DNA of the CDR3: TGTGCCAGCACCCCCCGAATCCTGTTTACCTCGAGGAGGCAGCCCCAGCATTTT.

This chain links TRBV15 with TRBJ1-2, with D perhaps matching TRBD1 (6 bases). CDR3 size: 15 residues. V lost 0 bases and J 7 bases, leaving 15 bases between the germline ends. Germline assignment: CDR1 LNHNV and CDR2 YYDKDF (reference sequence). The CDR3 protein is CATSRDLAGDAGYTF. CDR3 nucleotides: TGTGCCACCAGCAGAGATCTCGCAGGGGATGCTGGCTACACCTTC.

The chain recombines TRBV5-1 with TRBJ2-2, with 8 bases identical to TRBD1. The CDR3 is 15 amino acids. Trimming took 4 bases from V and 5 from J; bases not matched to a gene: 7. Germline CDR1 and CDR2: SGHRS and YFSETQ. The CDR3 DNA reads as TGCGCCAGCAGCCTACTGGGACAGGCTACCGGGGAGCTGTTTTTT. Its protein product is CASSLLGQATGELFF. Full variable domain (missing parts from reference TRBV5-1 and TRBJ2-2): KAGVTQTPRYLIKTRGQQVTLSCSPISGHRSVSWYQQTPGQGLQFLFEYFSETQRNKGNFPGRFSGRQFSNSRSEMNVSTLELGDSALYLCASSLLGQATGELFFGEGSRLTVL.

J is TRBJ1-6 and V is TRBV4-1, with a weak D call TRBD1 (6 bases). The CDR3 runs to 16 residues. Trimming took 0 bases from V and 6 from J, leaving 12 bases between them. The germline V gene has CDR1 MGHRA and CDR2 YSYEKL. The CDR3 is CASSQETGSPNSPLHF. Written as DNA, the CDR3 is TGCGCCAGCAGCCAAGAAACAGGGAGTCCTAATTCACCCCTCCACTTT.

This rearrangement joins TRBV6-5 to TRBJ1-1; 8 positions match TRBD1. Trimming at V came to 5 bases and at J to 6 bases, leaving 5 bases not matched to a gene. Germline V gene lookup returns CDR1 MNHEY and CDR2 SVGAGI. The CDR3 has 13 residues. CDR3 region: CASSQGARAEAFF. The CDR3 nucleotides are TGTGCCAGCAGTCAGGGGGCGAGGGCTGAAGCTTTCTTT.

The V call is TRBV5-4, the J call TRBJ1-1; 10 positions match TRBD1. CDR3 size: 15 residues. J lost 1 base, V lost 4 bases, and 4 bases had no gene match. Germline CDR1 and CDR2: SGHNT and YYREEE (reference sequence). CDR3 protein: CASSRQGAGNTEAFF. CDR3 sequence (DNA): TGTGCCAGCAGCCGACAGGGGGCGGGGAACACTGAAGCTTTCTTT.

The V call is TRBV11-2, the J call TRBJ1-1; 8 bases agree with TRBD1. The germline V gene has CDR1 SGHAT and CDR2 FQNNGV. The CDR3 is made up of 14 amino acids. V dropped 5 bases and J dropped 6; count of bases not matched to a gene: 8. The CDR3, as DNA: TGTGCCAGCAGCCCCCGACAGGGGATCCCTGAAGCTTTCTTT. Translation: CASSPRQGIPEAFF.

V and J are TRBV14 and TRBJ2-7; D is unclear. CDR3 length: 16 residues. Germline CDR1 SGHDN, CDR2 FVKESK. Trimming cost V 0 bases and J 0 bases, with 12 bases left between them. CDR3 residues: CASSQDAGYGSYEQYF. For the CDR3, the DNA is TGTGCCAGCAGCCAAGACGCCGGGTATGGCTCCTACGAGCAGTACTTC.

The rearrangement links TRBV3-1 (or the pseudogene TRBV3-2) to TRBJ2-1; D unresolved. The germline V and J ends were trimmed by 4 bases and 1 base, with 11 bases remaining between them. CDR3 length: 15 amino acids. The V gene's germline CDR1 is LGHDT and CDR2 YNNKEL (reference sequence). CDR3 sequence: CASSRDYASYNEQFF. In nucleotides, the CDR3 is TGTGCCAGCAGCCGCGATTACGCGTCCTACAATGAGCAGTTCTTC.

The chain uses TRBV4-1 and TRBJ2-1; 16 nucleotides align to TRBD2. Germline V gene lookup returns CDR1 MGHRA and CDR2 YSYEKL. The V gene end was trimmed by 5 bases and the J gene end by 5 bases; junction bases not matched to a gene: 6. The CDR3 contains 17 residues. The CDR3 DNA sequence: TGCGCCAGCAGCAAAGGGACTAGCGGGAGGGCCCACAATGAGCAGTTCTTC. Amino acid sequence: CASSKGTSGRAHNEQFF.

The chain is built from TRBV6-4 and TRBJ1-5; 7 nucleotides agree with TRBD1. Germline values: CDR1 MRHNA, CDR2 SNTAGT. This CDR3 comprises 15 residues. Losses at the gene ends were 0 bases for V and 7 bases for J; bases not matched to a gene: 6. The CDR3 reads CASSDSRGRRQPQHF. Here the CDR3 DNA reads TGTGCCAGCAGTGACTCAAGGGGGCGACGGCAGCCCCAGCATTTT.

V gene TRBV27 combines with J gene TRBJ1-2; TRBD1 might be the D (6 bases). Trimming shortened V by 4 bases and J by 2 bases, and 11 bases separated the two germline ends. Per germline, CDR1 MNHEY and CDR2 SMNVEV (reference sequence). The CDR3 covers 14 residues. The CDR3 sequence: CASSSGDRNYGYTF. CDR3 DNA: TGTGCCAGCAGTTCCGGAGACAGGAACTATGGCTACACCTTC.

V is TRBV6-5 and J is TRBJ1-6; D call uncertain. This CDR3 is 14 amino acids long. The ends were cut back, 2 bases at V and 6 bases at J, with 8 bases in the middle. In germline, CDR1 is MNHEY, CDR2 SVGAGI. The CDR3 loop reads CASSYRQVNSPLHF. In DNA, the CDR3 is TGTGCCAGCAGTTACCGGCAGGTTAATTCACCCCTCCACTTT.

This chain links TRBV5-6 with TRBJ2-5; 12 positions agree with TRBD2. Germline CDR1 reads SGHDT; CDR2 reads YYEEEE. The CDR3 runs to 16 residues. The ends lost 3 bases at V and 5 bases at J; junction bases unmatched: 8. The CDR3 here is CASSSGTSGFGETQYF. The DNA of the CDR3 is TGTGCCAGCAGCTCCGGGACTAGCGGGTTTGGGGAGACCCAGTACTTC.

The rearrangement links TRBV24-1 to TRBJ2-6, with D possibly matching TRBD1 (6 bases). The germline V and J ends were trimmed by 4 bases and 2 bases, with 11 bases remaining between them. CDR3 length: 16 amino acids. CDR1 and CDR2 (germline): KGHDR, SFDVKD. The CDR3 DNA follows: TGTGCCACCAGTGACCCTACAGGGACTGGGGCCAACGTCCTGACTTTC. Translation: CATSDPTGTGANVLTF.

The chain has TRBV4-3 and TRBJ2-3; D unclear. The CDR3 length is 14 residues. Trimming left V 0 bases short and J 3 bases short, with 7 bases between. From germline, CDR1 is LGHNA and CDR2 YSLEER. The CDR3 reads CASSQEPSTDTQYF. The DNA of the CDR3 is TGCGCCAGCAGCCAAGAGCCTAGTACAGATACGCAGTATTTT.

This chain links TRBV2 with TRBJ1-2; 7 positions match TRBD1. Germline V gene data show CDR1 as SNHLY and CDR2 as FYNNEI. This CDR3 is 15 amino acids long. V lost 0 bases and J lost 9; bases outside the gene matches: 10. CDR3 coding DNA: TGTGCCAGCAGTGAAGCCCAGGACAGGCGGTCTCGCTACACCTTC. Translating gives CASSEAQDRRSRYTF.

The chain links TRBV15 to TRBJ1-1; no clear D. Germline CDR1 LNHNV, CDR2 YYDKDF (reference sequence). The CDR3 runs to 13 residues. V was clipped by 3 bases and J by 7 bases, with 12 bases between them. The CDR3 DNA reads TGTGCCACCAGCAGGACCGCGGCCGTTGAAGCTTTCTTT. Its translation is CATSRTAAVEAFF.

This rearrangement joins TRBV6-2 or TRBV6-3 to TRBJ2-7, with D hard to call. The CDR3 consists of 11 residues. Germline CDR1 reads MNHEY; CDR2 reads SVGEGT. Trimming took 4 bases from V and 4 from J, leaving 5 bases between them. The CDR3 DNA is TGTGCCAGCAGTTCGTTATACGAGCAGTACTTC. Translating gives CASSSLYEQYF.

On this clone: Germline and junction disagree at one end, which may indicate a read error. This sequence joins TRBV29-1 and TRBJ2-3, with 7 positions matching TRBD1. This CDR3 has 14 residues. The germline V gene has CDR1 SQVTM and CDR2 ANQGSEA. The DNA for the CDR3 is TGCAGCCTTGAGAGGGGGCCCCTCACAGATACGCAGTATTTT. Translating it yields CSLERGPLTDTQYF.

The chain carries TRBV7-6 and TRBJ2-1, with 7 bases aligning to TRBD2. This CDR3 is built from 18 residues. Germline assignment: CDR1 SGHVS and CDR2 FNYEAQ. Losses at the gene ends were 4 bases for V and 7 bases for J; bases not matched to a gene: 19. This CDR3 reads CASSSTVFGPSGGNEQFF. CDR3 DNA sequence: TGTGCCAGCAGCTCCACCGTTTTTGGGCCCTCCGGGGGGAATGAGCAGTTCTTC.

V and J are TRBV9 and TRBJ2-1; D gene ambiguous. This CDR3 is 15 amino acids long. The germline V gene has CDR1 SGDLS and CDR2 YYNGEE. V was shortened by 2 bases and J by 0 bases, with 9 bases between the two germline ends. The DNA for the CDR3 is TGTGCCAGCAGCGTTATTGACTTCTCCTACAATGAGCAGTTCTTC. Translating gives CASSVIDFSYNEQFF. Using reference TRBV9 and TRBJ2-1 for the parts outside the CDR3, the full variable domain is DSGVTQTPKHLITATGQRVTLRCSPRSGDLSVYWYQQSLDQGLQFLIQYYNGEERAKGNILERFSAQQFPDLHSELNLSSLELGDSALYFCASSVIDFSYNEQFFGPGTRLTVL.

The rearrangement uses TRBV4-1 and TRBJ2-7, with 8 positions matching TRBD1. J was trimmed by 6 bases and V by 0 bases; bases with no gene match: 10. This CDR3 spans 16 amino acids. Germline V gene lookup returns CDR1 MGHRA and CDR2 YSYEKL. The CDR3 protein is CASSQDPDRALVEQYF. As DNA, the CDR3 is TGCGCCAGCAGCCAAGATCCGGACAGGGCCCTCGTCGAGCAGTACTTC.

V is TRBV3-1 (or the pseudogene TRBV3-2) and J is TRBJ1-2; TRBD1 matches at 7 bases. The CDR3 contains 14 residues. Germline values: CDR1 LGHDT, CDR2 YNNKEL (reference sequence). J was trimmed by 4 bases and V by 3 bases; bases with no gene match: 5. The CDR3 sequence: CASSQRQGLYGYTF. In DNA, the CDR3 is TGTGCCAGCAGCCAGAGACAGGGACTCTATGGCTACACCTTC.

The chain uses TRBV7-9 and TRBJ2-1; possibly TRBD1 for D (5 bases). Between the trimmed V and J ends, which lost 1 base and 12 bases, there was a span of 19 bases. The CDR3 consists of 15 residues. The V gene's germline CDR1 is SEHNR and CDR2 FQNEAQ (reference sequence). The CDR3 region is CASSLEGGRAVRQFF. The CDR3 coding sequence is TGTGCCAGCAGCTTAGAAGGTGGCAGGGCGGTTCGGCAGTTCTTC.

The J gene is TRBJ2-6, the V gene TRBV27, with TRBD1 identical over 8 bases. The CDR3 is 17 amino acids. The junction had 7 bases not matched to a gene; V was cut back by 6 bases and J by 0 bases. The V gene's germline CDR1 is MNHEY and CDR2 SMNVEV (reference sequence). The CDR3 nucleotides are TGTGCCAGCAGGAACGCAGGGGGCGGCTCTGGGGCCAACGTCCTGACTTTC. This sequence encodes CASRNAGGGSGANVLTF.

The rearrangement uses TRBV28 and TRBJ1-5; 7 bases fit TRBD1. The V segment lost 2 bases and the J segment 3 bases; nucleotides outside the gene matches: 4. This CDR3 contains 15 residues. Germline CDR1 is MDHEN and CDR2 is SYDVKM. The DNA of the CDR3 is TGTGCCAGCAGTTTAGCAGGGGGGAACAATCAGCCCCAGCATTTT. Protein sequence: CASSLAGGNNQPQHF. Variable domain in full (rest from reference TRBV28 and TRBJ1-5): DVKVTQSSRYLVKRTGEKVFLECVQDMDHENMFWYRQDPGLGLRLIYFSYDVKMKEKGDIPEGYSVSREKKERFSLILESASTNQTSMYLCASSLAGGNNQPQHFGDGTRLSIL.

The V gene is TRBV7-9, the J gene TRBJ1-4; 7 bases fit TRBD1. The V gene's germline CDR1 is SEHNR and CDR2 FQNEAQ (reference sequence). CDR3 length equals 15 residues. The V gene end was trimmed by 5 bases and the J gene end by 12 bases; junction bases not matched to a gene: 15. The CDR3 DNA is TGTGCCAGCAGCCCTAACGACAGAACAGGGGAAGAACTGTTTTTT. As protein: CASSPNDRTGEELFF.

The sample holds one count of this clone. This sequence joins TRBV19 and TRBJ2-1; no clear D. Looked up from germline, CDR1 is LNHDA and CDR2 is SQIVND (reference sequence). Trimming took 4 bases from V and 4 from J, leaving 5 bases between them. This CDR3 contains 12 residues. The CDR3 sequence is CASSTYYNEQFF. CDR3 coding DNA: TGTGCCAGTAGTACCTATTACAATGAGCAGTTCTTC.

This chain uses TRBV6-2 or TRBV6-3 with TRBJ1-5; 9 bases align to TRBD1. There are 16 residues in the CDR3. Per the germline V gene, CDR1 is MNHEY and CDR2 is SVGEGT. V was clipped by 2 bases and J by 4 bases; unmatched bases: 6. CDR3 DNA: TGTGCCAGCAGTTACCGAAACAGGGGGCGGAATCAGCCCCAGCATTTT. This gives the protein CASSYRNRGRNQPQHF.

The V and J genes are TRBV6-2 or TRBV6-3 and TRBJ1-2; D gene uncertain. The CDR3 length is 12 residues. Germline V gene sequence: CDR1 MNHEY, CDR2 SVGEGT. V lost 4 bases, J lost 5 bases, and 8 bases lay in between. The CDR3: CASSSPYYGYTF. CDR3 DNA: TGTGCCAGCAGTTCCCCGTATTATGGCTACACCTTC.

In the case of this clone: One end of the junction fails to match germline, which may point to a read error. The chain links TRBV18 to TRBJ1-1, with TRBD1 identical over 9 bases. The CDR3 length is 14 residues. CDR1 KGHSH and CDR2 LQKENI come from the germline V gene. This chain's CDR3 is CASSYGTGNPEAFF. The CDR3, as DNA: TGTGCCAGCTCGTACGGGACAGGGAACCCTGAAGCTTTCTTT.